The entry that follows covers one T cell receptor beta chain sequence. This sample was taken from a study of T cell responses to AZD1222 COVID-19 vaccine. Measured with immunoSEQ multiplex PCR; TCRdb has only the in-frame clones, and not every one. Of 150,000 or so clones in the sample, around 93% were seen once. The CDR3 length is 15 residues. From germline, CDR1 is LGHNT and CDR2 FRNRAP. Trimming at V came to 7 bases and at J to 3 bases, leaving 6 bases not matched to a gene. The input for sequencing was peripheral blood, taken 28 days after the second AZD1222 dose. The V call is TRBV12-5, the J call TRBJ2-5; 12 positions match TRBD2. The sequence was collected from an adult who received the AZD1222 COVID-19 vaccine. The CDR3 coding sequence is TGTGCTAGTGCCCCCCGGACTAGCGGGGAAGAGACCCAGTACTTC. This sequence encodes CASAPRTSGEETQYF. The full variable domain, its missing parts supplied by reference TRBV12-5 and TRBJ2-5, is DARVTQTPRHKVTEMGQEVTMRCQPILGHNTVFWYRQTMMQGLELLAYFRNRAPLDDSGMPKDRFSAEMPDATLATLKIQPSEPRDSAVYFCASAPRTSGEETQYFGPGTRLLVL.